This note documents a single T cell receptor beta chain sequence. The target antigen is unknown. This sample stems from a study of CD8+ T cells in alopecia areata. Study results and caveats: Alphabeta T cells residing in normal skin are also sequenced in scalp samples. Lesional scalp, notably in alopecia totalis/universalis, had clonality above that of normal scalp.

Reverse transcribed after extraction, RNA yielded cDNA as the sequencing template. Here immunoSEQ multiplex PCR was the method, and the copy in TCRdb shows in-frame clones only, minus some. The profile shows 140,000 to 150,000 clones, more than 45% of them singletons. The CDR3 loop spans 14 amino acids. CDR1 MNHEY and CDR2 SVGAGI come from the germline V gene. With 0 bases removed from V and 4 bases from J, the gap between germline ends came to 9 bases. Specimen: CD4+ T cells sorted from blood. The chain joins TRBV6-5 to TRBJ1-2; the D is unclear. The clonotype originates from a human donor with alopecia areata. DNA for the CDR3: TGTGCCAGCAGTTACTCCGACACCATCTATGGCTACACCTTC. Translation: CASSYSDTIYGYTF.